Following are 24 T cell receptor beta chains from one sample sequenced in a study of a mutant IDH1 vaccine in newly diagnosed glioma. Using immunoSEQ multiplex PCR, the repertoire was profiled, and TCRdb retains in-frame clones only, with some absent. Found here are some 30,000 clones, almost 90% of them singletons; the top ten hold about 20%. Which antigens these TCRs recognize remains unknown. Sample time point: week 11, during vaccination. A single vaccine dose contained 300 ug of mutant IDH1 20-mer peptide, and topical imiquimod was used with it. Sequencing was performed on PBMCs, taken from a glioma patient whose treatment included an IDH1 peptide vaccine. These receptors originate from a man in his late teens or twenties with glioma.

The chain combines TRBV5-1 with TRBJ2-1, with D possibly called TRBD1 or TRBD2 (6 bases each). Trimming took 0 bases from V and 4 from J, leaving 14 bases between them. CDR3 length: 16 amino acids. CDR1 and CDR2 from the germline V gene are SGHRS and YFSETQ. The CDR3 spells CASSLAETRGYNEQFF. The CDR3 DNA follows: TGCGCCAGCAGCTTGGCAGAGACTAGGGGGTACAATGAGCAGTTCTTC.

This clone occurred once. V gene TRBV10-3 combines with J gene TRBJ1-3; no firm D call. The V gene lost 4 bases and the J gene lost 2 bases, with 6 bases spanning the gap. Germline CDR1 reads ENHRY; CDR2 reads SYGVKD. This CDR3 is 13 amino acids long. The CDR3 region is CAISGNPGNTIYF. The CDR3 DNA sequence: TGTGCCATCAGTGGAAACCCTGGAAACACCATATATTTT.

This chain connects TRBV6-5 to TRBJ2-2, with D possibly matching TRBD2 (6 bases). Germline loops: CDR1 MNHEY, CDR2 SVGAGI. The CDR3 contains 14 residues. Between the trimmed V and J ends, which lost 7 bases and 7 bases, there was a span of 16 bases. CDR3 sequence reads: CASMSGDAVGELFF. In nucleotides, the CDR3 is TGTGCCAGCATGTCGGGAGACGCGGTCGGGGAGCTGTTTTTT.

J is TRBJ1-6 and V is TRBV5-6; 7 bases map to TRBD1. The CDR3 sequence is 19 residues long. Germline trimming cut 4 bases from V and 7 bases from J; bases unmatched to any gene: 20. From germline, CDR1 is SGHDT and CDR2 YYEEEE. The CDR3 reads CASSPRGTVWNIWNSPLHF. The CDR3 DNA reads as TGTGCCAGCAGCCCCCGGGGGACAGTTTGGAATATATGGAATTCACCCCTCCACTTT.

The rearrangement uses TRBV4-1 and TRBJ2-7; maybe TRBD1 (6 bases). The germline V and J ends were trimmed by 6 bases and 0 bases, with 15 bases remaining between them. Germline V gives CDR1 MGHRA, CDR2 YSYEKL. CDR3 length: 15 residues. The CDR3 nucleotides read TGCGCCAGCAGGGTAGGGCAGGGGACCTCCTACGAGCAGTACTTC. Encoded protein: CASRVGQGTSYEQYF.

This chain links TRBV7-9 with TRBJ1-1, with 7 nucleotides matching TRBD1. The CDR3 spans 12 residues. Germline trimming cut 5 bases from V and 7 bases from J; bases unmatched to any gene: 4. Germline assignment: CDR1 SEHNR and CDR2 FQNEAQ (reference sequence). CDR3 loop: CASSPRGSEAFF. The CDR3 nucleotides are TGTGCCAGCAGCCCCAGGGGGAGTGAAGCTTTCTTT.

The rearrangement links TRBV2 to TRBJ2-2; a weak D match, TRBD2 (6 bases). There are 14 residues in the CDR3. CDR1 and CDR2 (germline): SNHLY, FYNNEI. V lost 5 bases, J lost 3 bases, and 10 bases lay in between. CDR3 nucleotides: TGTGCCAGCAGTCAGCGGAGGGACACCGGGGAGCTGTTTTTT. Protein: CASSQRRDTGELFF.

J is TRBJ1-2 and V is TRBV20-1, with D unresolved. The CDR3 has 11 residues. Per the germline V gene, CDR1 is DFQATT and CDR2 is SNEGSKA (reference sequence). Trimming pared 7 bases from V and 4 bases from J, leaving 10 bases between. DNA of the CDR3: TGCAGTGGGTCAGGCCTCTATGGCTACACCTTC. This encodes CSGSGLYGYTF.

V and J are TRBV4-2 and TRBJ2-5; 9 bases align to TRBD2. V was pared by 4 bases and J by 5 bases, with 11 bases of the junction left unmatched. This CDR3 comprises 16 residues. Germline assignment: CDR1 LGHNA and CDR2 YNFKEQ. Written as DNA, the CDR3 is TGTGCCAGCAGCCGGAACATCGGGACTAGCTTCGAGACCCAGTACTTC. Protein sequence: CASSRNIGTSFETQYF.

The V gene is TRBV7-6, the J gene TRBJ1-4; TRBD1 is a possible D gene (5 bases). This CDR3 has 16 residues. CDR1 is SGHVS and CDR2 is FNYEAQ in the germline V gene. Between the trimmed V and J ends, which lost 0 bases and 0 bases, there was a span of 8 bases. The CDR3, as DNA: TGTGCCAGCAGCTTAGCGCGGGGGGCAACTAATGAAAAACTGTTTTTT. This encodes CASSLARGATNEKLFF.

About this clone: One end of the junction varies from germline; a read error may be responsible. The chain carries TRBV7-2 and TRBJ2-7; D gene ambiguous. The CDR3 extends over 12 amino acids. The germline gives CDR1 SGHTA, CDR2 FQGNSA. The CDR3 nucleotides are TGTGCCAGCAACCTAGGCTCCCACGAGCAGTACTTC. Its translation: CASNLGSHEQYF. Supplemented by reference TRBV7-2 and TRBJ2-7, the full variable domain reads GAGVSQSPSNKVTEKGKDVELRCDPISGHTALYWYRQSLGQGLEFLIYFQGNSAPDKSGLPSDRFSAERTGGSVSTLTIQRTQQEDSAVYLCASNLGSHEQYFGPGTRLTVT.

This chain joins TRBV29-1 and TRBJ1-1; D unresolved. CDR1 and CDR2 from the germline V gene are SQVTM and ANQGSEA. The V gene lost 8 bases and the J gene lost 7 bases, with 14 bases spanning the gap. This CDR3 has 11 amino acids. The CDR3 DNA follows: TGCAGCATTTTTCAAACGGGTGAAGCTTTCTTT. Its protein is CSIFQTGEAFF.

This clone was observed a few times. The rearrangement joins TRBV6-6 to TRBJ1-2, with D possibly matching TRBD1 (5 bases). Looked up from germline, CDR1 is MNHNY and CDR2 is SVGAGI (reference sequence). This CDR3 is 14 amino acids long. Trimming took 4 bases from V and 2 from J, leaving 11 bases between them. The CDR3 nucleotides read TGTGCCAGCAGTTCAACGACAGAGAACTATGGCTACACCTTC. Residues: CASSSTTENYGYTF.

This chain joins TRBV30 and TRBJ1-1, with no clear D. Per germline, CDR1 GTSNPN and CDR2 SVGIG (reference sequence). The CDR3 sequence is 10 residues long. CDR3 loop: CAGANTEAFF. The CDR3 nucleotides read TGTGCTGGAGCGAACACTGAAGCTTTCTTT.

This chain uses TRBV5-8 with TRBJ1-2; 9 bases are a match to TRBD1. The CDR3 sequence is 14 residues long. J was trimmed by 4 bases and V by 6 bases; bases with no gene match: 7. The germline CDR1 and CDR2 sequences are SGHTS and YDEGEE. The CDR3 DNA sequence: TGTGCCAGCACACGGGGACAGGGTCTCTATGGCTACACCTTC. Its translation is CASTRGQGLYGYTF.

The chain links TRBV7-2 to TRBJ1-2, with 7 bases fitting TRBD1. Germline assignment: CDR1 SGHTA and CDR2 FQGNSA. Trimming removed 2 bases from V and 7 bases from J; junction bases left unmatched: 16. The CDR3 covers 17 residues. The CDR3 spells CASSLRLGGAEGAGYTF. In nucleotides, the CDR3 is TGTGCCAGCAGCTTAAGGTTGGGGGGGGCCGAGGGGGCTGGCTACACCTTC.

This chain links TRBV6-1 with TRBJ2-6, with D hard to call. Germline loops: CDR1 MNHNS, CDR2 SASEGT. The V end lost 5 bases, the J end lost 0 bases, and 8 bases lay between the germline ends. The CDR3 has 15 amino acids. CDR3 nucleotide sequence: TGTGCCAGCAGTCCTGCCTCCTCTGGGGCCAACGTCCTGACTTTC. This encodes CASSPASSGANVLTF.

The chain links TRBV27 to TRBJ2-3; no clear D gene. The CDR3 runs 12 residues. V was pared by 3 bases and J by 2 bases, with 3 bases between. Per the germline V gene, CDR1 is MNHEY and CDR2 is SMNVEV (reference sequence). DNA for the CDR3: TGTGCCAGCAGTTTTACCACAGATACGCAGTATTTT. This translates into CASSFTTDTQYF.

In its sample, this clone was seen once. V is TRBV9 and J is TRBJ2-3; 8 bases line up with TRBD1. The J segment lost 2 bases and the V segment lost 4 bases, leaving 6 bases of the junction unmatched. CDR3 length equals 15 residues. In germline, CDR1 is SGDLS, CDR2 YYNGEE. Here the CDR3 DNA reads TGTGCCAGCAGCCCACGACAGGGGCCCACAGATACGCAGTATTTT. Translating it yields CASSPRQGPTDTQYF.

Written as DNA, the CDR3 is TGCGCCAGCAGTGAGACTGCAGGACCCTCCTACAATGAGCAGTTCTTC. This sequence encodes CASSETAGPSYNEQFF. This chain links TRBV10-1 with TRBJ2-1; no firm D call. V shed 2 bases and J shed 0 bases, with 11 bases lying between them. CDR1 WNHNN and CDR2 SYGVQD come from the germline V gene (reference sequence). There are 16 residues in the CDR3.

J is TRBJ2-2 and V is TRBV9; possibly TRBD1 or TRBD2 for D (6 bases each). The length of the CDR3 is 17 residues. Germline V gives CDR1 SGDLS, CDR2 YYNGEE. Trimming removed 6 bases at V and 4 bases at J, with 22 bases between. DNA for the CDR3: TGTGCCAGCAATGGGGGTGGGGGGCCGCCGGGCACCGGGGAGCTGTTTTTT. This gives the protein CASNGGGGPPGTGELFF.

This chain joins TRBV6-5 and TRBJ1-2; 8 bases fit TRBD1. The V segment lost 11 bases and the J segment 1 base; nucleotides outside the gene matches: 9. This CDR3 comprises 14 residues. Germline CDR1 is MNHEY and CDR2 is SVGAGI. CDR3 bases: TGTGCCGCCGGGCAGGGGGCCGGTAACTATGGCTACACCTTC. Its translation is CAAGQGAGNYGYTF.

In its sample, this clone was seen a few times. The CDR3: CASSPHRAEQYF. As DNA, the CDR3 is TGTGCCAGCAGCCCTCATCGGGCCGAGCAGTACTTC. This chain links TRBV7-8 with TRBJ2-7; D is uncertain. The CDR3 is 12 amino acids. Trimming pared 5 bases from V and 6 bases from J, leaving 11 bases between. CDR1 is SGHVS and CDR2 is FQNEAQ in the germline V gene.

This clone has only one observation. The gene calls are TRBV6-5 and TRBJ1-1; no reliable D call. Trimming took off 6 bases at V and 1 base at J, with 15 bases between the two ends. This CDR3 is 15 amino acids long. The germline V gene encodes CDR1 MNHEY and CDR2 SVGAGI. The CDR3 DNA is TGTGCCAGCAGGCCAACCTCCGGATCGAACACTGAAGCTTTCTTT. It yields the protein CASRPTSGSNTEAFF.